The 12 T cell receptor beta chains in this list originate from one sample, sequenced in a study of tumor-infiltrating lymphocytes in primary liver carcinoma. A primer in the constant region served to generate TCR beta cDNA from about 470 ng of total RNA. Three-round nested multiplex PCR performed with slightly modified ARM-PCR produced the TCR beta libraries. TRBV1-TRBV30 forward and Cbeta reverse primers drove the first two roughly 10-cycle rounds. Using its own MiXCR run on the multiplex PCR reads, TCRdb lists one record per CDR3 protein. The repertoire holds 300,000 to 350,000 distinct CDR3 sequences, with roughly 61% as singletons. Unsorted whole blood yielded the blood RNA, and germline DNA was also extracted. Input material: peripheral blood. The receptors here all came from a man between 40 and 49 years old with primary liver carcinoma and hepatitis B virus infection.

Concerning this clonotype: The germline gene is not matched at one end of the junction; a read error may be the cause. The chain uses TRBV29-1 and TRBJ2-7; D not resolved. Germline CDR1 and CDR2: SQVTM and ANQGSEA. The CDR3 runs to 13 residues. This CDR3 reads CNVENVSSYEQYF. CDR3 sequence (DNA): TGCAACGTTGAGAACGTTAGCTCCTACGAGCAGTACTTC.

In this sample, this clonotype turned up once. The rearrangement uses TRBV28 and TRBJ2-7; D could derive from TRBD1 or TRBD2 (6 bases each). The CDR3 sequence is 12 residues long. Trimming shortened V by 2 bases and J by 10 bases, and 12 bases separated the two germline ends. The germline V gene encodes CDR1 MDHEN and CDR2 SYDVKM. The CDR3 region has the DNA TGTGCCAGCAGTTTAATCGGGGGCGAACAGTACTTC. It specifies CASSLIGGEQYF. The complete variable domain, with remaining parts taken from reference TRBV28 and TRBJ2-7, reads DVKVTQSSRYLVKRTGEKVFLECVQDMDHENMFWYRQDPGLGLRLIYFSYDVKMKEKGDIPEGYSVSREKKERFSLILESASTNQTSMYLCASSLIGGEQYFGPGTRLTVT.

The V and J genes are TRBV11-3 and TRBJ2-1; no reliable D call. In germline, CDR1 is SGHNT, CDR2 YENEEA. This CDR3 has 15 amino acids. Trimming stripped 0 bases from V and 6 bases from J, with 12 bases between. CDR3 loop: CASSLELGTSNEQFF. In nucleotides, the CDR3 is TGTGCCAGCAGCTTAGAGTTGGGAACGAGCAATGAGCAGTTCTTC.

As concerns this clonotype: This could be a read error, since a much larger clone is one nucleotide away. The chain carries TRBV6-2 or TRBV6-3 and TRBJ1-1; 8 positions agree with TRBD1. Looked up from germline, CDR1 is MNHEY and CDR2 is SVGEGT. Trimming cost V 8 bases and J 10 bases; bases outside gene matches: 9. The CDR3 has 12 amino acids. CDR3 nucleotides: TGTGCCAGCGGGGCAGGGGGCCGGGTAGCTTTCTTT. It translates to CASGAGGRVAFF.

V usage is TRBV6-5 and J usage is TRBJ1-2, with 8 bases matching TRBD1. J gave up 3 bases and V 4 bases, and 16 bases lay outside the gene matches. The CDR3 has 18 residues. Germline V gene sequence: CDR1 MNHEY, CDR2 SVGAGI. CDR3 DNA: TGTGCCAGCAGTTCCTTTCCTTCCGGACAGGGACAAGACTATGGCTACACCTTC. Its translation is CASSSFPSGQGQDYGYTF.

V and J are TRBV11-2 and TRBJ2-7; D possibly corresponds to TRBD1 (6 bases). The CDR3 contains 16 residues. Germline V gene data show CDR1 as SGHAT and CDR2 as FQNNGV. The V end was cut by 9 bases, the J end by 0 bases, with 21 bases between. For the CDR3, the DNA is TGTGCCAGAAGCGTTGGGACAACCTCCAGCTCCTACGAGCAGTACTTC. Its protein is CARSVGTTSSSYEQYF.

This clonotype was seen many times. This chain uses TRBV5-5 with TRBJ1-2; 7 nucleotides match TRBD1. J gave up 3 bases and V 4 bases, and 6 bases lay outside the gene matches. This CDR3 comprises 14 residues. In germline, CDR1 is SGHKS, CDR2 YYEKEE (reference sequence). The CDR3 DNA reads as TGTGCCAGCAGCCCTGGACAGGCCCACTATGGCTACACCTTC. It translates to CASSPGQAHYGYTF.

V usage is TRBV20-1 and J usage is TRBJ2-1; D is tentatively TRBD1 or TRBD2 (5 bases each). The CDR3 totals 14 residues. From germline, CDR1 is DFQATT and CDR2 SNEGSKA (reference sequence). V lost 5 bases and J lost 4, with 15 bases in between. CDR3 coding DNA: TGCAGTGCTTTGGGGACCAGTACGTACAATGAGCAGTTCTTC. It encodes CSALGTSTYNEQFF.

There are many counts of this clonotype. V usage is TRBV29-1 and J usage is TRBJ1-1; D might be TRBD1 (5 bases). The V gene lost 8 bases and the J gene lost 5 bases, with 18 bases spanning the gap. The CDR3 is 13 amino acids. Germline-derived CDR1 and CDR2 are SQVTM and ANQGSEA. The DNA of the CDR3 is TGCAGCATTGTTCGTGCGGGGGTTACTGAAGCTTTCTTT. It translates to CSIVRAGVTEAFF. Looking up the rest from reference TRBV29-1 and TRBJ1-1 gives the full variable domain: SAVISQKPSRDICQRGTSLTIQCQVDSQVTMMFWYRQQPGQSLTLIATANQGSEATYESGFVIDKFPISRPNLTFSTLTVSNMSPEDSSIYLCSIVRAGVTEAFFGQGTRLTVV.

With regard to this clonotype: The conserved phenylalanine or tryptophan is not found at the CDR3 terminus, so this likely reflects a read error. The rearrangement links TRBV12-3 or TRBV12-4 to TRBJ1-2; 8 nucleotides line up with TRBD1. The CDR3 runs 18 residues. The V and J ends lost 6 bases and 6 bases, in that order; junction bases with no gene match: 21. This CDR3 reads CASSPGTGGILRLHGYTL. The CDR3 coding sequence is TGTGCCAGCAGCCCCGGGACAGGTGGGATCCTAAGACTCCATGGCTACACCTTA.

A word on this clonotype: Compared with germline, one end of the junction differs, possibly owing to a read error. The CDR3 region is CASSTNGGYNGQFF. CDR3 in DNA: TGTGCCAGCAGTACTAACGGGGGCTACAATGGGCAGTTCTTC. The chain couples TRBV12-3 or TRBV12-4 to TRBJ2-1; D may correspond to TRBD1 or TRBD2 (6 bases each). The CDR3 loop spans 14 amino acids.

About this clonotype itself: A much more abundant neighbour one base away suggests this may be a read error. This chain links TRBV30 with TRBJ2-3, with D possibly being TRBD1 (5 bases). Germline values: CDR1 GTSNPN, CDR2 SVGIG (reference sequence). The CDR3 extends over 13 amino acids. The CDR3 coding sequence is TGTGACTGGAGTATAAATGGGGCGGATACGCAGTATTTT. Its translation is CDWSINGADTQYF.